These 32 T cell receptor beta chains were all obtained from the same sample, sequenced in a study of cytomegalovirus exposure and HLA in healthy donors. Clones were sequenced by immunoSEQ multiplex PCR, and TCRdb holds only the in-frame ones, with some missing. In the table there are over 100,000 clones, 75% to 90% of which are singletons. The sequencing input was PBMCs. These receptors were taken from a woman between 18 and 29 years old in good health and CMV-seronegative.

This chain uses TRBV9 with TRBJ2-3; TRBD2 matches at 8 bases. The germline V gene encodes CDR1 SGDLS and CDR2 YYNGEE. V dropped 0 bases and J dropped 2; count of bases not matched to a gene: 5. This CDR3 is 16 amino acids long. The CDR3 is CASSVVGAGVTDTQYF. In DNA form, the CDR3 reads TGTGCCAGCAGCGTAGTAGGAGCGGGGGTCACAGATACGCAGTATTTT.

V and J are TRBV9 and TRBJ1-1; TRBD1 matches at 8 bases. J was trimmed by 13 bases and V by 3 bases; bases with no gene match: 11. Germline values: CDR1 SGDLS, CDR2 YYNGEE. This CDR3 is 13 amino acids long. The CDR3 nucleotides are TGTGCCAGCAGCGCACACCCGGGAGACAGGGGTTTCTTT. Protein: CASSAHPGDRGFF.

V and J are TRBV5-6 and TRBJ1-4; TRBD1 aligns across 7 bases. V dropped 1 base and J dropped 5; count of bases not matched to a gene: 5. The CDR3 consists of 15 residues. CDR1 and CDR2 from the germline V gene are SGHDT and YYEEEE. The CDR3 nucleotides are TGTGCCAGCAGCTTGTTTGGGACAGTAAATGAAAAACTGTTTTTT. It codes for CASSLFGTVNEKLFF.

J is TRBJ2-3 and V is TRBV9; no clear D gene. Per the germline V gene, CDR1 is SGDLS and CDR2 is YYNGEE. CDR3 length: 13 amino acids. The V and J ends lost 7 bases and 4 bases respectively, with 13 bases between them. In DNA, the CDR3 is TGTGCCAGCGGGCCATCAGGTGCAGATACGCAGTATTTT. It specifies CASGPSGADTQYF.

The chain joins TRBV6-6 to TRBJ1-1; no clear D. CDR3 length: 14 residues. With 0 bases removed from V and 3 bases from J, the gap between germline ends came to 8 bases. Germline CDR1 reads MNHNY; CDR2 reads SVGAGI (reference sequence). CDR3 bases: TGTGCCAGCAGTTACTCGTTCCCCGACACTGAAGCTTTCTTT. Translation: CASSYSFPDTEAFF.

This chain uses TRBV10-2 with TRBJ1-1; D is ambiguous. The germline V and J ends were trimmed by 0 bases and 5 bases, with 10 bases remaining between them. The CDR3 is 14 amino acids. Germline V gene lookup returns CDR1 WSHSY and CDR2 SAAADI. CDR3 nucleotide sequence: TGCGCCAGCAGTGAGTCAGTAGGAGGGACTGAAGCTTTCTTT. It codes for CASSESVGGTEAFF.

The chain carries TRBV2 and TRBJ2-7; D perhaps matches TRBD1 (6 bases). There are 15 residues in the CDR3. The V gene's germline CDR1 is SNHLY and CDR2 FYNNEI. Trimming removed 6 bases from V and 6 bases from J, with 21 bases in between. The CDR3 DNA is TGTGCCAGCAGGTGGGGGCAGGGGTCTGTAAGCGAGCAGTACTTC. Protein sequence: CASRWGQGSVSEQYF.

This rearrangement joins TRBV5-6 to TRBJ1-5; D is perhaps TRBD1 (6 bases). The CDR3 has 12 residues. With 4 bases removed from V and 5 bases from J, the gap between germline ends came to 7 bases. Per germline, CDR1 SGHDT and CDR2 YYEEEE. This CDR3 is CASSPGDQPQHF. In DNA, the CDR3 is TGTGCCAGCAGCCCAGGGGATCAGCCCCAGCATTTT.

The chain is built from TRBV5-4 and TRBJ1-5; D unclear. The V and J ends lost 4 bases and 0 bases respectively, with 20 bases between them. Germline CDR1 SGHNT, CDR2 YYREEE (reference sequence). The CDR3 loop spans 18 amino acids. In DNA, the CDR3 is TGTGCCAGCAGCCCACCCGGTACAGAGAAATATAGCAATCAGCCCCAGCATTTT. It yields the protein CASSPPGTEKYSNQPQHF.

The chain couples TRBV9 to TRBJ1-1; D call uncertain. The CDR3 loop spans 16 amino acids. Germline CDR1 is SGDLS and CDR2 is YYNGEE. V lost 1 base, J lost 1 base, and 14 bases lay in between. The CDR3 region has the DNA TGTGCCAGCAGCGTAAATCCGAGGGTGGGGAACACTGAAGCTTTCTTT. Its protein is CASSVNPRVGNTEAFF.

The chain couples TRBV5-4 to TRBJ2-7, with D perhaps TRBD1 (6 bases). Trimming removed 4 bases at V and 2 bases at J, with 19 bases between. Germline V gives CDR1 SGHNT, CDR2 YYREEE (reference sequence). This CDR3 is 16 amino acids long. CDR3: CASSRGFETGTYEQYF. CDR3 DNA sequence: TGTGCCAGCAGCAGGGGGTTTGAGACAGGAACCTACGAGCAGTACTTC.

For the CDR3, the DNA is TGCGCCAGCAGCCAAGACCCTCACGGGGGGGCAAATGAGCAGTTCTTC. Translated: CASSQDPHGGANEQFF. This chain joins TRBV4-1 and TRBJ2-1; TRBD2 matches at 8 bases. This CDR3 has 16 residues. CDR1 and CDR2 from the germline V gene are MGHRA and YSYEKL. Trimming at V came to 0 bases and at J to 7 bases, leaving 8 bases not matched to a gene.

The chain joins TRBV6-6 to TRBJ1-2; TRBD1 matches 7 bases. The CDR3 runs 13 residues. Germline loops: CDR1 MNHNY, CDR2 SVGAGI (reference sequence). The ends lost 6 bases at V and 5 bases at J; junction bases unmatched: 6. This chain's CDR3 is CASSSGQTYGYTF. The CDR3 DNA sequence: TGTGCCAGCAGCTCGGGACAGACTTATGGCTACACCTTC.

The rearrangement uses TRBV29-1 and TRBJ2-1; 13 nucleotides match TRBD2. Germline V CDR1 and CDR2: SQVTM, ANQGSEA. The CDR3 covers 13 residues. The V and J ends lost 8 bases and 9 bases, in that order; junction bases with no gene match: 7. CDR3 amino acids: CSTGTSGAGEQFF. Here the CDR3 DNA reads TGCAGCACCGGGACTAGCGGGGCGGGTGAGCAGTTCTTC.

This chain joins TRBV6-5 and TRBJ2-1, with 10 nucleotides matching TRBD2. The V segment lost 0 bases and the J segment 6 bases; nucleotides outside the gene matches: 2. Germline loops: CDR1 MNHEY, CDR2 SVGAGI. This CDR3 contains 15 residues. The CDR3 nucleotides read TGTGCCAGCAGTTACTCGGCTAGCGGGGGCAATGAGCAGTTCTTC. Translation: CASSYSASGGNEQFF.

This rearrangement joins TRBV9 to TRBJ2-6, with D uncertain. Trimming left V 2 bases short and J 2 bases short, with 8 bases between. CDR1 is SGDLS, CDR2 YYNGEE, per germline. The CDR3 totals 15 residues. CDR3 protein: CASSVVSAGANVLTF. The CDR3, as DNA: TGTGCCAGCAGCGTCGTCTCTGCTGGGGCCAACGTCCTGACTTTC.

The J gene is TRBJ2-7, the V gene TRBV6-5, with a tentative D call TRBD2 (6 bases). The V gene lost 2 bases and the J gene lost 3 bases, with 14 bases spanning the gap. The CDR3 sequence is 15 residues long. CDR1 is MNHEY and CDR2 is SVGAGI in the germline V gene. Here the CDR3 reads CASSYGLTGSYEQYF. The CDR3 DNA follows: TGTGCCAGCAGTTACGGACTAACGGGGAGCTACGAGCAGTACTTC.

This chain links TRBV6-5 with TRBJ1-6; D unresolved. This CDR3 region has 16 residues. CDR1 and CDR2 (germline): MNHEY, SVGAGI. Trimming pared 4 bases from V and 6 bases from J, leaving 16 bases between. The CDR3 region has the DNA TGTGCCAGCAGTTTCCTCGCGGGTGCCTTTAATTCACCCCTCCACTTT. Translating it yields CASSFLAGAFNSPLHF.

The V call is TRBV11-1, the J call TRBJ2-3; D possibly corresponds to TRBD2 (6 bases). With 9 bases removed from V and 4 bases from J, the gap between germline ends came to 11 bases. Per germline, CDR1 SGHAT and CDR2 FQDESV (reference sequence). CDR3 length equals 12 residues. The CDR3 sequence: CASAGGADTQYF. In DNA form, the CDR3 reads TGTGCCAGTGCGGGCGGGGCAGATACGCAGTATTTT. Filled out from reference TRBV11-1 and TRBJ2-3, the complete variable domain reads EAEVAQSPRYKITEKSQAVAFWCDPISGHATLYWYRQILGQGPELLVQFQDESVVDDSQLPKDRFSAERLKGVDSTLKIQPAELGDSAMYLCASAGGADTQYFGPGTRLTVL.

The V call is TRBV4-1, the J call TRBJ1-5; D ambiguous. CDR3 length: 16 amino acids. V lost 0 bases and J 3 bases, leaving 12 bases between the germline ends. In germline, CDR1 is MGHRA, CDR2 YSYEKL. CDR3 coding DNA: TGCGCCAGCAGCCAAGATGGAGGGTATGTCAATCAGCCCCAGCATTTT. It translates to CASSQDGGYVNQPQHF.

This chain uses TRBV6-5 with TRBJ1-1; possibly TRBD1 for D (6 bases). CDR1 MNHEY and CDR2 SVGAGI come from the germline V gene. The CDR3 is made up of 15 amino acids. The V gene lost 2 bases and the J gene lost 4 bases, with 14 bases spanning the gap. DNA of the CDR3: TGTGCCAGCAGTTACGTTGGGGGCATGGGCACTGAAGCTTTCTTT. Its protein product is CASSYVGGMGTEAFF.

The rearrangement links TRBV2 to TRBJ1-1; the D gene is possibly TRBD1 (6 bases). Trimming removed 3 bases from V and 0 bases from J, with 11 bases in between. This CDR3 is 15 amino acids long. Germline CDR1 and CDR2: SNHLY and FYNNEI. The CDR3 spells CASSDRGFLNTEAFF. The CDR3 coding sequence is TGTGCCAGCAGTGACAGGGGATTTCTGAACACTGAAGCTTTCTTT.

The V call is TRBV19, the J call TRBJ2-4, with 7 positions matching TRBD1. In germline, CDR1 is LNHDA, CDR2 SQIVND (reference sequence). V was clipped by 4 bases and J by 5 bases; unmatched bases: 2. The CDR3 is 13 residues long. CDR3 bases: TGTGCCAGTAGTAGGGGGACAGAAAACATTCAGTACTTC. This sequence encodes CASSRGTENIQYF.

The CDR3 sequence is CASSETFGTGTRNEQFF. CDR3 DNA: TGTGCCAGCAGTGAAACGTTTGGGACAGGGACAAGGAATGAGCAGTTCTTC. The rearrangement links TRBV6-1 to TRBJ2-1, with 9 bases identical to TRBD1. CDR3 length equals 17 residues. CDR1 is MNHNS and CDR2 is SASEGT in the germline V gene. The V segment lost 2 bases and the J segment 7 bases; nucleotides outside the gene matches: 12.

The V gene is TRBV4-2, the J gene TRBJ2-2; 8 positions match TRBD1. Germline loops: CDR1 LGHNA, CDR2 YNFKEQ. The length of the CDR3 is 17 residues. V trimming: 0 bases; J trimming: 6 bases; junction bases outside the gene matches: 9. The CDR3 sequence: CASSQDSATGESGELFF. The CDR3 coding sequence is TGTGCCAGCAGCCAAGATTCCGCGACAGGGGAATCCGGGGAGCTGTTTTTT.

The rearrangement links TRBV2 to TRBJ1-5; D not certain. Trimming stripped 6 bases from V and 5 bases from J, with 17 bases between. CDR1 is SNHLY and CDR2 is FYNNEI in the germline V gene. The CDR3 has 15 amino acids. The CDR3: CASREPGGPHQPQHF. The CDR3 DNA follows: TGTGCCAGCAGGGAACCCGGAGGTCCCCATCAGCCCCAGCATTTT. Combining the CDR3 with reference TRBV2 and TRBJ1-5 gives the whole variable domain EPEVTQTPSHQVTQMGQEVILRCVPISNHLYFYWYRQILGQKVEFLVSFYNNEISEKSEIFDDQFSVERPDGSNFTLKIRSTKLEDSAMYFCASREPGGPHQPQHFGDGTRLSIL.

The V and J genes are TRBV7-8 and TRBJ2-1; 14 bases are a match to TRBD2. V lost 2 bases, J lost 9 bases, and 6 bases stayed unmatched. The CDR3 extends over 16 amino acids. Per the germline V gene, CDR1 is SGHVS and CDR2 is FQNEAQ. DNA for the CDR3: TGTGCCAGCAGCTTAAGGTATGGACTAGCGGGGGGTGAGCAGTTCTTC. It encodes CASSLRYGLAGGEQFF.

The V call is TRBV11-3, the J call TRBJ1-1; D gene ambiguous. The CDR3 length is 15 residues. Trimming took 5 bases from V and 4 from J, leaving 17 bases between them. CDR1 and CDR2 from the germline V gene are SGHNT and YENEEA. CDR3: CASSPYFGEGTEAFF. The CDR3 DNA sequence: TGTGCCAGCAGCCCCTACTTCGGGGAGGGCACTGAAGCTTTCTTT.

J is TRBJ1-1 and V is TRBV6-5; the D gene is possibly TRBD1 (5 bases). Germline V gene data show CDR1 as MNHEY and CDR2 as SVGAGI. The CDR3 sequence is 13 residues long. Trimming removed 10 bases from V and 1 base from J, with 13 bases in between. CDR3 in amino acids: CAIKGVGNTEAFF. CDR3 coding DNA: TGTGCCATAAAAGGGGTAGGGAACACTGAAGCTTTCTTT.

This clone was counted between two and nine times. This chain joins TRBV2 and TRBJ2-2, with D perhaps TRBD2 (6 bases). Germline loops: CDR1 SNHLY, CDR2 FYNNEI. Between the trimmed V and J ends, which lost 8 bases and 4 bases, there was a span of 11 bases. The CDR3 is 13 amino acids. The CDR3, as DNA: TGTGCCAGCGGCCAGGAGGGCACCGGGGAGCTGTTTTTT. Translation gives CASGQEGTGELFF.

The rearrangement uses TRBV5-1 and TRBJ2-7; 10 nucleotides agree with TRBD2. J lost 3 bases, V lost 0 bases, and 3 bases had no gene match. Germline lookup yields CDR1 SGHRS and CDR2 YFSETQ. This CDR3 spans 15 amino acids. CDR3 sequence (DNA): TGCGCCAGCAGCTTGGTAGGACTAGCGGTCTACGAGCAGTACTTC. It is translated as CASSLVGLAVYEQYF.

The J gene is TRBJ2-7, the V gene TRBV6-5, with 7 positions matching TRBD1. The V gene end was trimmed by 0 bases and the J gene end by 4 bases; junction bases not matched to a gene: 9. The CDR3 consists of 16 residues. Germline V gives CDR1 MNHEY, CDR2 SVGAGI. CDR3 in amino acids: CASSYSIGGATYEQYF. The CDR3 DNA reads TGTGCCAGCAGTTACTCGATAGGGGGCGCCACGTACGAGCAGTACTTC.